A single sample is the source of the 17 T cell receptor beta chains below, sequenced in a study of T-cell reconstitution after alpha-beta-depleted transplantation in children. During its preparation, the TCRbeta library received unique molecular identifiers. One entry per CDR3 protein results from TCRdb running MiXCR on the PCR reads. The sample yields about 350,000 distinct CDR3 sequences, about 14% seen once. The source was PBMCs, collected from the stem cell graft. These receptors all come from a human donor who donated a stem cell graft to a child with Fanconi anemia.

This clonotype came up a few times. This chain connects TRBV29-1 to TRBJ1-2, with D perhaps matching TRBD1 (6 bases). Looked up from germline, CDR1 is SQVTM and CDR2 is ANQGSEA. This CDR3 has 11 residues. Trimming shortened V by 5 bases and J by 6 bases, and 10 bases separated the two germline ends. CDR3 in amino acids: CSVTGIDGYTF. The CDR3 region has the DNA TGCAGCGTTACAGGGATCGATGGCTACACCTTC.

This clonotype turned up a few times. This chain links TRBV6-1 with TRBJ2-5; D may correspond to TRBD1 or TRBD2 (5 bases each). The V end was cut by 5 bases, the J end by 5 bases, with 12 bases between. CDR1 is MNHNS, CDR2 SASEGT, per germline. This CDR3 contains 13 residues. Here the CDR3 reads CASSRGGLETQYF. For the CDR3, the DNA is TGTGCCAGCAGTCGTGGGGGTCTGGAGACCCAGTACTTC.

Ten or more counts support this clonotype. The chain uses TRBV20-1 and TRBJ2-3, with D tentatively TRBD1 (6 bases). The germline CDR1 and CDR2 sequences are DFQATT and SNEGSKA (reference sequence). This CDR3 region has 12 residues. Trimming took off 6 bases at V and 6 bases at J, with 13 bases between the two ends. The CDR3: CSAQQGQDTQYF. DNA for the CDR3: TGCAGTGCGCAACAAGGACAGGATACGCAGTATTTT.

The chain couples TRBV7-9 to TRBJ1-1; no clear D gene. V was cut by 2 bases and J by 0 bases, with 10 bases left in between. CDR3 length equals 15 residues. Germline loops: CDR1 SEHNR, CDR2 FQNEAQ (reference sequence). The CDR3 region has the DNA TGTGCCAGCAGCTTACTTCGGCAGGTGAACACTGAAGCTTTCTTT. Translated, it gives CASSLLRQVNTEAFF.

The chain has TRBV25-1 and TRBJ1-1; TRBD1 is a possible D gene (6 bases). Per the germline V gene, CDR1 is MGHDK and CDR2 is SYGVNS. The CDR3 has 15 residues. V was shortened by 5 bases and J by 1 base, with 14 bases between the two germline ends. This CDR3 is CASSQLTGWNTEAFF. DNA of the CDR3: TGTGCCAGCAGTCAATTGACAGGTTGGAACACTGAAGCTTTCTTT.

This clonotype was seen many times. This chain joins TRBV4-3 and TRBJ1-4, with 7 nucleotides matching TRBD1. The CDR3 spans 16 residues. Germline trimming cut 0 bases from V and 13 bases from J; bases unmatched to any gene: 14. CDR1 and CDR2 (germline): LGHNA, YSLEER. The CDR3 here is CASSQDRLGQLNVLFF. DNA for the CDR3: TGCGCCAGCAGCCAAGATCGGTTGGGACAGCTGAACGTACTGTTTTTT.

This clonotype was seen ten or more times. V is TRBV5-1 and J is TRBJ2-1; D ambiguous. Germline V gene lookup returns CDR1 SGHRS and CDR2 YFSETQ. The CDR3 length is 15 residues. V shed 5 bases and J shed 0 bases, with 12 bases lying between them. The CDR3 reads CASSMVPNSYNEQFF. The CDR3 nucleotides are TGCGCCAGCAGTATGGTTCCTAACTCCTACAATGAGCAGTTCTTC. Using reference TRBV5-1 and TRBJ2-1 for the parts outside the CDR3, the full variable domain is KAGVTQTPRYLIKTRGQQVTLSCSPISGHRSVSWYQQTPGQGLQFLFEYFSETQRNKGNFPGRFSGRQFSNSRSEMNVSTLELGDSALYLCASSMVPNSYNEQFFGPGTRLTVL.

The chain's CDR3 is CASSLTSGSSYEQYF. DNA of the CDR3: TGCGCCAGCAGCCTTACTAGCGGGAGCTCCTACGAGCAGTACTTC. The rearrangement joins TRBV5-1 to TRBJ2-7; 11 positions match TRBD2. The length of the CDR3 is 15 residues. V shed 4 bases and J 0 bases; nucleotides not matched to a gene: 3. CDR1 SGHRS and CDR2 YFSETQ come from the germline V gene.

V gene TRBV7-9 combines with J gene TRBJ1-5; 7 bases agree with TRBD1. The CDR3 runs 17 residues. Germline V gene data show CDR1 as SEHNR and CDR2 as FQNEAQ (reference sequence). With 5 bases clipped from V and 7 bases from J, the junction kept 17 bases outside the gene matches. The chain's CDR3 is CASSPSTLTGIRQPQHF. DNA of the CDR3: TGTGCCAGCAGCCCATCAACCTTGACAGGGATCAGACAGCCCCAGCATTTT.

DNA of the CDR3: TGTGCCAGTAGTCCCCACGGAGGTCACTATGGCTACACCTTC. Encoded protein: CASSPHGGHYGYTF. This chain uses TRBV19 with TRBJ1-2; D not resolved. From germline, CDR1 is LNHDA and CDR2 SQIVND (reference sequence). Trimming cost V 5 bases and J 3 bases, with 13 bases left between them. CDR3 length equals 14 residues.

In its sample, this clonotype was seen a few times. V is TRBV7-8 and J is TRBJ1-5; D gene uncertain. This CDR3 comprises 14 residues. The V gene lost 5 bases and the J gene lost 1 base, with 9 bases spanning the gap. The V gene's germline CDR1 is SGHVS and CDR2 FQNEAQ. CDR3 in DNA: TGTGCCAGCAGCCCGACCACAAGCAATCAGCCCCAGCATTTT. Protein product: CASSPTTSNQPQHF.

This clonotype came up many times. The chain links TRBV5-1 to TRBJ1-1; TRBD1 aligns across 7 bases. Germline CDR1 is SGHRS and CDR2 is YFSETQ. V lost 6 bases, J lost 5 bases, and 10 bases stayed unmatched. This CDR3 region has 14 residues. The CDR3 region has the DNA TGCGCCAGCACCCGGAAGACAGGGTCGACTGAAGCTTTCTTT. This codes for CASTRKTGSTEAFF.

This clonotype was seen a few times. The chain joins TRBV18 to TRBJ2-6; D is possibly TRBD1 (5 bases). This CDR3 has 17 amino acids. V dropped 0 bases and J dropped 0 bases, with 9 bases sitting between them. Per the germline V gene, CDR1 is KGHSH and CDR2 is LQKENI. The CDR3 DNA reads TGTGCCAGCTCACCACCGGAAGGGGCCTCTGGGGCCAACGTCCTGACTTTC. Protein sequence: CASSPPEGASGANVLTF. The full variable domain, its missing parts supplied by reference TRBV18 and TRBJ2-6, is NAGVMQNPRHLVRRRGQEARLRCSPMKGHSHVYWYRQLPEEGLKFMVYLQKENIIDESGMPKERFSAEFPKEGPSILRIQQVVRGDSAAYFCASSPPEGASGANVLTFGAGSRLTVL.

This clonotype was recorded at least ten times. The rearrangement uses TRBV12-3 or TRBV12-4 and TRBJ2-1, with 8 bases that match TRBD1. The CDR3 sequence is 13 residues long. With 5 bases clipped from V and 7 bases from J, the junction kept 4 bases outside the gene matches. CDR3 coding DNA: TGTGCCAGCAGTACCCGACAGGGGAATGAGCAGTTCTTC. The encoded protein is CASSTRQGNEQFF.

V is TRBV4-2 and J is TRBJ2-5; TRBD2 matches at 10 bases. Germline V gives CDR1 LGHNA, CDR2 YNFKEQ. V trimming: 4 bases; J trimming: 4 bases; junction bases outside the gene matches: 9. CDR3 size: 16 residues. The CDR3 DNA follows: TGTGCCAGCAGCCTGACGACTAGCGGGCGAGGAGAGACCCAGTACTTC. Translating it yields CASSLTTSGRGETQYF.

This clonotype occurred many times. The chain uses TRBV5-1 and TRBJ2-5, with D unclear. Germline V lookup: CDR1 SGHRS, CDR2 YFSETQ. V was shortened by 5 bases and J by 3 bases, with 17 bases between the two germline ends. The CDR3 is made up of 15 amino acids. The CDR3 here is CASRLDSRTKETQYF. The CDR3 DNA sequence: TGCGCCAGCAGACTGGATAGCCGAACCAAAGAGACCCAGTACTTC.

The sample holds a few counts of this clonotype. This rearrangement joins TRBV28 to TRBJ1-5; D is ambiguous. Looked up from germline, CDR1 is MDHEN and CDR2 is SYDVKM. CDR3 length: 16 residues. The V end was cut by 6 bases, the J end by 0 bases, with 15 bases between. The CDR3 DNA reads as TGTGCCAGCAGGGGTGGCAGCCTATATAGCAATCAGCCCCAGCATTTT. This translates into CASRGGSLYSNQPQHF.